The present TCR beta chain was sequenced within a study of vaccination effects on CD4 cells after COVID-19. Study results and limitations: Healthy vaccinees showed cross-reactivity with common cold coronaviruses in only 1 of 255 vaccine-induced clones.

Assay used: immunoSEQ multiplex PCR; TCRdb lists only in-frame clones, some missing. This table holds about 31,000 clones, roughly 76% found once. Before sequencing took place, the ViraFEST assay used viral peptide pools to expand antigen-specific CD4+ T cells. Having been cultured for approximately ten days, the cells underwent CD4+ T cell isolation. Each participant was administered two doses of either the BNT162b2 or the mRNA-1273 vaccine. Researchers reported culturing 1.5 million to 2 million PBMC in each well, adding around 10 IU/ml IL-2 and approximately 10 ug/ml peptides. Replacing half the medium with IL-2 medium was done on days 3 and 7. V gave up 5 bases and J gave up 4 bases; unmatched junction bases: 6. The CDR3 covers 14 residues. Germline values: CDR1 SGHAT, CDR2 FQNNGV. Only one count was recorded for this clone. Its antigen is currently unknown.

The sequence came from a human donor who received a COVID-19 vaccine. Some clones in this sample may be carry-over from other donors' samples. V usage is TRBV11-2 and J usage is TRBJ2-3, with TRBD2 identical over 7 bases. This specimen was CD4+ T cells from PBMCs cultured with SARS-CoV-2 spike peptides, taken after COVID-19 vaccination. DNA of the CDR3: TGTGCCAGCAGCATACCTGGGGGGGCAGATACGCAGTATTTT. Amino acid sequence: CASSIPGGADTQYF.